Reported below is one T cell receptor (beta chain). Trimming removed 1 base from V and 1 base from J, with 10 bases in between. From germline, CDR1 is KGHSH and CDR2 LQKENI. CDR3 length: 15 amino acids. This sample is drawn from a study of blood T cell repertoires in COVID-19. Across the whole study: Both acute and convalescent COVID-19 samples were obtained from the United States, Italy and Spain. In each case, the material was cDNA or gDNA derived from T cells, B-cell-depleted T cells, or PBMCs.

Per the original data handling: Estimation of nucleated cell counts relied on the amplification of reference gene primers. Libraries were prepared by immunoSEQ multiplex PCR; TCRdb keeps only in-frame clonotypes and omits some of them. V, J and clone size were drawn from that table, and D and trimming were deduced from the DNA. Of about 190,000 clones listed, about 77% are singletons. The source of this sequence is a woman of 80 years or more with active or convalescent COVID-19. The material sequenced was peripheral blood. The genes are TRBV18 and TRBJ2-5; D is possibly TRBD1 (6 bases). CDR3 loop: CASSPLRTAQETQYF. The DNA for the CDR3 is TGTGCCAGCTCACCACTTCGGACAGCCCAAGAGACCCAGTACTTC.